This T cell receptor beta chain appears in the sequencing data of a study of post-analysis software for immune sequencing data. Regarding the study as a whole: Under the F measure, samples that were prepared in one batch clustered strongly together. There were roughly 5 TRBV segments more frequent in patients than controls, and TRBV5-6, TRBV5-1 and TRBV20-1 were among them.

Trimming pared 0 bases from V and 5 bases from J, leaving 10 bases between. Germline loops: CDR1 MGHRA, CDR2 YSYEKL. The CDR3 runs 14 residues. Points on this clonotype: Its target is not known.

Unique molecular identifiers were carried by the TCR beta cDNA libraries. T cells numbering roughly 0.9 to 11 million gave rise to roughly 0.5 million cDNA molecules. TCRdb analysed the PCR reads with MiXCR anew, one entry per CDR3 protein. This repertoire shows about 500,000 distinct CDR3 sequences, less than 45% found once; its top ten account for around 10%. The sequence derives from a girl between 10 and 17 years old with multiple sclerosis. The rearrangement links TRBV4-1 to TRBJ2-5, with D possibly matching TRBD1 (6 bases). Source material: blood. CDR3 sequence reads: CASSQDAGEETQYF. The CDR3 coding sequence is TGCGCCAGCAGCCAAGATGCAGGGGAGGAGACCCAGTACTTC.